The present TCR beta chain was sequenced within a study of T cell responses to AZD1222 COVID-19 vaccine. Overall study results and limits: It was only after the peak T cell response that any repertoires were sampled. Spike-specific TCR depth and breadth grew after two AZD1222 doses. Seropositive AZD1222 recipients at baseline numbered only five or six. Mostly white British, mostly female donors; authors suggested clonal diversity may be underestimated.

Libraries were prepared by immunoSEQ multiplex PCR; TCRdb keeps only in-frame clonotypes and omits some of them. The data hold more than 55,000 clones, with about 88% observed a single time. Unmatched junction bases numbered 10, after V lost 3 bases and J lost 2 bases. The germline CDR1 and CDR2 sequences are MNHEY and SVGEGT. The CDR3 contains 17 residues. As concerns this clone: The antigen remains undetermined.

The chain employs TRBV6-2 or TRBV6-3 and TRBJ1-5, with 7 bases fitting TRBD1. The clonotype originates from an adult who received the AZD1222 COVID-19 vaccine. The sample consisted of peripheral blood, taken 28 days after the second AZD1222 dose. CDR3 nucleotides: TGTGCCAGCAGTTATTTAGCCGGGACAGTCCGCAATCAGCCCCAGCATTTT. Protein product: CASSYLAGTVRNQPQHF.